Detailed here is one TCR beta chain. Amplification used 60 V beta primers and 13 J beta primers. Assay: immunoSEQ multiplex PCR; the TCRdb copy retains only in-frame clones and omits some. This sample has about 87,000 clones, with around 83% found just once. The CDR3 contains 15 residues. The V end lost 0 bases, the J end lost 0 bases, and 9 bases lay between the germline ends. In germline, CDR1 is SGHDT, CDR2 YYEEEE. Time point denoted: after dendritic cell vaccination, including at tumor progression/relapse. This record comes from a study of glioma-infiltrating T cells after dendritic cell vaccination. Looking at the study overall: Treatment, given 2003 to 2012, was autologous tumor lysate-pulsed dendritic cell vaccination.

The chain carries TRBV5-6 and TRBJ1-2; no clear D gene. The sample in question was blood, obtained after dendritic cell vaccination. The source is a human donor with glioblastoma. The CDR3 coding sequence is TGTGCCAGCAGCTTGGTCGCAAGCTCTAACTATGGCTACACCTTC. It is translated as CASSLVASSNYGYTF.